The rows below give T cell receptor beta chains drawn from one sample of a study of blood T cell repertoires in COVID-19. TCRdb keeps only in-frame clones here, not all; method: immunoSEQ multiplex PCR. This table holds 250,000 or so clones, just under 90% found once. Sequenced: PBMCs or T cells enriched from blood (not recorded which). The receptors originated from a woman aged 25 to 39 with acute COVID-19. Both conserved end residues are part of each CDR3. A clone size is listed for some rows: how often the clone was seen (once, few, many), or a class if it is expanded.

. TRBV7-2 CASSPPHGSGDNEQFF
few TRBV10-2 CASSEGKGTEAFF
. TRBV30 CAWSPSGRWSDTQYF
. TRBV19 CASTGSTDTQYF
. TRBV3-1/TRBV3-2 CASSQGQGNQPQHF
. TRBV28 CASSFTGQAVYYEQYF
. TRBV28 CASSPRGLPLHF
. TRBV28 CASSLPDGQGSYEQYF
. TRBV5-5 CASSYWGVAGPTDTQYF
. TRBV30 CAWKTQQGLDGYTF
once TRBV19 CASTTGGEWQPQHF
. TRBV5-1 CATSLRAGDYEQYF
. TRBV27 CASSLIPGSTEAFF
. TRBV6-1 CASSEAPAGRYEQYF
. TRBV11-3 CASSTQGAPAESPGELFF
many TRBV5-1 CASRHRGENTEAFF
many TRBV5-6 CASRRRGLYEQYF
. TRBV13 CASSAVDSGTTDTQYF
. TRBV6-5 CASSYGGGTGELFF
. TRBV28 CASTIAAGGGSYEQYF
. TRBV7-8 CASSSPTKGLAYEQYF
once TRBV28 CASSLVGGTDTQYF
. TRBV5-4 CASSLGTSGRRAEQYF
. TRBV5-1 CASSAPLAGGTDTQYF
. TRBV29-1 CSVAIGGDGYTF
. TRBV5-4 CASSLTSGRREQYF
. TRBV27 CASSFNWGDNSPLHF
. TRBV18 CASSQETGAYGYTF
few TRBV11-3 CASSPRLAGSNEQFF
. TRBV28 CASTIGYGYNEQFF
once TRBV23-1 CASSQSGQGFDEQYF
. TRBV5-8 CASSLGLANSYNEQFF
many TRBV9 CASSVGTSYSTDTQYF
once TRBV9 CASSPGTANTGELFF
once TRBV19 CASSQGVTQPQHF
. TRBV5-1 CASSLGYGASEQYF
once TRBV6-4 CASSDSGLGIQYF
. TRBV4-1 CASSQDRGVSTEAFF
. TRBV6-4 CASSEVHGANSPLHF
. TRBV3-1/TRBV3-2 CASSQDASGQFF
. TRBV27 CASSSATNEKLFF
. TRBV5-1 CASSSLREETQYF
. TRBV4-3 CASSQDRTVGSNQPQHF
. TRBV27 CASSFSLAGEGSYNEQFF
. TRBV18 CASSPTSNEQFF
. TRBV19 CASSGGSGWRAGSEQFF
once TRBV18 CASSPTGNNEQYF
. TRBV3-1/TRBV3-2 CASRERTSGRSEQFF
. TRBV7-3 CASSLIGLTYNEQFF
. TRBV4-1 CASSQGRGQGLGEQYF
. TRBV10-3 CATRTGEGTEAFF
. TRBV19 CASSIGHILNTGELFF
. TRBV30 CAWSGARLAGGNEQFF
. TRBV5-1 CASSFSPAGSADTQYF
. TRBV9 CASSVDLEPPLHF
. TRBV6-1 CASSEFADTQYF
. TRBV7-2 CASEATSGGLGEQFF